The clone carrying this TCR beta chain has a single count. Distinct nucleotide sequences in the sample also encode this CDR3. Profiling relied on immunoSEQ multiplex PCR, and the TCRdb table lists in-frame clones only, not all of them. The sample consists of around 500,000 clones, 88% of them appearing once. Germline V gene lookup returns CDR1 SGHNT and CDR2 YENEEA. CDR3 length equals 15 residues. With V trimmed by 1 base and J by 4 bases, 3 bases remained unmatched. These data come from a study of blood T cell repertoires in COVID-19. Sample: PBMCs or T cells enriched from blood (not recorded which). This sequence joins TRBV11-3 and TRBJ2-1, with 8 nucleotides matching TRBD2. The clonotype was recovered from a woman between 40 and 50 years old who had recovered from COVID-19. CDR3 DNA: TGTGCCAGCAGCTTAGGGACTAGCAGTTACAATGAGCAGTTCTTC. Protein product: CASSLGTSSYNEQFF.